This passage covers 5 T cell receptor beta chains from one sample sequenced in a study of neurological immune-mediated disorders. Stated time point: longitudinal time-point 1 (baseline). Via MiXCR, TCRdb re-called the 5' RACE reads, giving one row per CDR3 protein. The sample yields some 60,000 distinct CDR3 sequences, about 10% seen once. Material for sequencing was PBMCs. The receptors stem from a male donor with HTLV-1-associated myelopathy (HAM/TSP).

This clonotype was observed many times. The CDR3 bases are TGCAGTGCTAGAGATGTGGTGGAGGGGGGCTACACCTTC. Its translation: CSARDVVEGGYTF. The chain recombines TRBV20-1 with TRBJ1-2; D is possibly TRBD1 (5 bases). Germline loops: CDR1 DFQATT, CDR2 SNEGSKA (reference sequence). V gave up 0 bases and J gave up 8 bases, with 13 bases separating them. The CDR3 contains 13 residues.

This clonotype was recorded at least ten times. The chain employs TRBV6-5 and TRBJ2-1, with a possible D match to TRBD1 (6 bases). V gave up 8 bases and J gave up 1 base, with 15 bases separating them. Looked up from germline, CDR1 is MNHEY and CDR2 is SVGAGI. The CDR3 contains 15 residues. The CDR3 coding sequence is TGTGCCAGCGCTTTACAGGGTAGTTCCTACAATGAGCAGTTCTTC. Protein product: CASALQGSSYNEQFF.

This clonotype was picked up many times. This chain joins TRBV9 and TRBJ2-3; D gene ambiguous. CDR1 and CDR2 from the germline V gene are SGDLS and YYNGEE. V shed 0 bases and J shed 0 bases, with 8 bases lying between them. CDR3 size: 15 residues. The CDR3 nucleotides read TGTGCCAGCAGCGTAGTAGCCATAAGCACAGATACGCAGTATTTT. Translated: CASSVVAISTDTQYF.

This clonotype was counted only a few times. A much larger clone differs from this one at a single base, so this may be a read error. The J gene is TRBJ1-1, the V gene TRBV5-1, with no clear D. The CDR3 covers 12 residues. CDR1 and CDR2 from the germline V gene are SGHRS and YFSETQ. DNA of the CDR3: TGCGCCGGCAGCGGGGAAGGCACTGAAGCTTTCTTT. This encodes CAGSGEGTEAFF.

This clonotype was counted ten times or more. V is TRBV10-1 and J is TRBJ1-5; D is ambiguous. This CDR3 is built from 12 residues. Germline CDR1 is WNHNN and CDR2 is SYGVQD (reference sequence). Trimming took 3 bases from V and 6 from J, leaving 6 bases between them. CDR3 residues: CASSESGQPQHF. Written as DNA, the CDR3 is TGCGCCAGCAGTGAATCCGGTCAGCCCCAGCATTTT.